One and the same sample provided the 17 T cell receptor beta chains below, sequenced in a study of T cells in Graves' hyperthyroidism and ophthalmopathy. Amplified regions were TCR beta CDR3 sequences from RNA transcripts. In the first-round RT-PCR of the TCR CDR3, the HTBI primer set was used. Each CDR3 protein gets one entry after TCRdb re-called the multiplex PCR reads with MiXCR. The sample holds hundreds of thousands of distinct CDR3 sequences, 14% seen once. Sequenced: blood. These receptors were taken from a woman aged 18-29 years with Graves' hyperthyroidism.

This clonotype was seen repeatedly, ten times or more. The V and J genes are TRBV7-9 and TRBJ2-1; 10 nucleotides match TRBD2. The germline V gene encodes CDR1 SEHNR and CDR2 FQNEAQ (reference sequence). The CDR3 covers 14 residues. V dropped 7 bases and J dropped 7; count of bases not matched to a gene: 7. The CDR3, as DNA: TGTGCCAGCACCGGGCTAGCGGGAGTAAATGAGCAGTTCTTC. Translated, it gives CASTGLAGVNEQFF.

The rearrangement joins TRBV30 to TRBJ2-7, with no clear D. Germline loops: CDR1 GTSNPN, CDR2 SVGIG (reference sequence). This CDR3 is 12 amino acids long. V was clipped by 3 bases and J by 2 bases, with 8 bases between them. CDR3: CAWRSLTYEQYF. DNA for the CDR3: TGTGCCTGGAGGTCGCTAACCTACGAGCAGTACTTC.

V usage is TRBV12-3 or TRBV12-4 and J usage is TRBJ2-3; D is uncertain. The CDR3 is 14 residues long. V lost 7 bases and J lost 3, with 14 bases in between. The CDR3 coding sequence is TGTGCCAGCACCAACTTTCGGCGAACAGATACGCAGTATTTT. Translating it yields CASTNFRRTDTQYF.

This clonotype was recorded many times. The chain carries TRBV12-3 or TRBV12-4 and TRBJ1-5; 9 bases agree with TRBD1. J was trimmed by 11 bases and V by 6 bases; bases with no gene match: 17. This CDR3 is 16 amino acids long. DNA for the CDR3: TGTGCCAGCAGCCCCAATCCGGGACAGGGTCTATCAGCCCAGCATTTT. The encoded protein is CASSPNPGQGLSAQHF.

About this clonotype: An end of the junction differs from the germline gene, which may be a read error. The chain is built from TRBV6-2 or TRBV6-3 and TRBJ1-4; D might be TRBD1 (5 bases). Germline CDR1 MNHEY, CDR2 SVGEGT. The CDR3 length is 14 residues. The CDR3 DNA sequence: TGTGCCAGCAGTTCCTCGGGGCTTAATGAAAAACTGCTTTTT. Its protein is CASSSSGLNEKLLF.

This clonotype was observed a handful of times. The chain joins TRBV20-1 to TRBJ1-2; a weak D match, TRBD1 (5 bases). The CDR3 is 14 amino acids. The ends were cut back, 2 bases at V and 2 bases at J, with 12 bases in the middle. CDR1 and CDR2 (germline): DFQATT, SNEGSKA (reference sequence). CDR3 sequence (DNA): TGCAGTGCTAGATCCTGGGACGGAAACTATGGCTACACCTTC. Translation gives CSARSWDGNYGYTF.

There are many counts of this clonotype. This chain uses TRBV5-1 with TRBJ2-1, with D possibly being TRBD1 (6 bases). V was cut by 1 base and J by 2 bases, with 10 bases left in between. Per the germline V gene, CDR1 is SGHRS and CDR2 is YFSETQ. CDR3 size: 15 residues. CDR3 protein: CASSLWDTTYNEQFF. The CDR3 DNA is TGCGCCAGCAGCTTGTGGGACACCACCTACAATGAGCAGTTCTTC.

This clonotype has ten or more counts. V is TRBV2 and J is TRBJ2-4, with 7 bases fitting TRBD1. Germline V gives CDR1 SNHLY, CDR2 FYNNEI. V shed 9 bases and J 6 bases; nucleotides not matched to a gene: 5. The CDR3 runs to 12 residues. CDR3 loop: CASTRDRNIQYF. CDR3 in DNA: TGTGCCAGTACTCGGGACAGAAACATTCAGTACTTC.

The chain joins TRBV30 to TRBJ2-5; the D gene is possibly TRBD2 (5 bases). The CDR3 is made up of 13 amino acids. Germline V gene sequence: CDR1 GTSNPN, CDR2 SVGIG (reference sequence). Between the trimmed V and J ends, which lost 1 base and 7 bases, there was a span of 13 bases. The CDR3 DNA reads TGTGCCTGGAGTGGGACTTATCTCGGGACCCAGTACTTC. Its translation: CAWSGTYLGTQYF. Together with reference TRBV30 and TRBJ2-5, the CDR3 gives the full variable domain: SQTIHQWPATLVQPVGSPLSLECTVEGTSNPNLYWYRQAAGRGLQLLFYSVGIGQISSEVPQNLSASRPQDRQFILSSKKLLLSDSGFYLCAWSGTYLGTQYFGPGTRLLVL.

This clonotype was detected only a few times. This CDR3 reads CSAVRFTDRGGYTF. Written as DNA, the CDR3 is TGCAGTGCTGTTCGGTTCACGGACAGGGGTGGCTACACCTTC. V usage is TRBV20-1 and J usage is TRBJ1-2, with 9 bases lining up with TRBD1. The CDR3 totals 14 residues. Germline V lookup: CDR1 DFQATT, CDR2 SNEGSKA (reference sequence). V dropped 5 bases and J dropped 7; count of bases not matched to a gene: 11.

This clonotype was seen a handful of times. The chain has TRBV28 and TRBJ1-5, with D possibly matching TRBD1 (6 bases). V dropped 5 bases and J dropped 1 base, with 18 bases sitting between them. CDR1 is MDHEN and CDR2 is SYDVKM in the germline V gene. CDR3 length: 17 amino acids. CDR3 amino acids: CASSQTGLRASNQPQHF. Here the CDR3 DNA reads TGTGCCAGCAGTCAAACAGGGTTGAGGGCGAGCAATCAGCCCCAGCATTTT. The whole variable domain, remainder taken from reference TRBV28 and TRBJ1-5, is DVKVTQSSRYLVKRTGEKVFLECVQDMDHENMFWYRQDPGLGLRLIYFSYDVKMKEKGDIPEGYSVSREKKERFSLILESASTNQTSMYLCASSQTGLRASNQPQHFGDGTRLSIL.

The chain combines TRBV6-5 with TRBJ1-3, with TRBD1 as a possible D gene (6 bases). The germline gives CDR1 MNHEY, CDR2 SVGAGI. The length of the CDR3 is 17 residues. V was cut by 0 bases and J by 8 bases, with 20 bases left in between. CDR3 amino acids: CASSYSSDPGALDTIYF. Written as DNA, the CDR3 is TGTGCCAGCAGTTACTCCTCAGATCCGGGGGCTTTGGACACCATATATTTT.

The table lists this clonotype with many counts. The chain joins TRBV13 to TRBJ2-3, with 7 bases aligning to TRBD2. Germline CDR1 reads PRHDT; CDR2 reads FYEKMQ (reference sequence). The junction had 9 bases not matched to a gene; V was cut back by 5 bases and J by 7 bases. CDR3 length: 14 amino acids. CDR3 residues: CASSPSPGGNTQYF. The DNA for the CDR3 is TGTGCCAGCAGCCCCTCTCCGGGGGGAAATACGCAGTATTTT. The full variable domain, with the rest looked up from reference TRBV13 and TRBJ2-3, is AAGVIQSPRHLIKEKRETATLKCYPIPRHDTVYWYQQGPGQDPQFLISFYEKMQSDKGSIPDRFSAQQFSDYHSELNMSSLELGDSALYFCASSPSPGGNTQYFGPGTRLTVL.

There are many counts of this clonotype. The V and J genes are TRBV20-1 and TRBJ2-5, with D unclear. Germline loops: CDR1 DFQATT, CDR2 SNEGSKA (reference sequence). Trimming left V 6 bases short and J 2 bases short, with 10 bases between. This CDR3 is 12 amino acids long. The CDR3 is CSARLSQETQYF. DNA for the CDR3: TGCAGTGCGAGACTGTCACAAGAGACCCAGTACTTC.

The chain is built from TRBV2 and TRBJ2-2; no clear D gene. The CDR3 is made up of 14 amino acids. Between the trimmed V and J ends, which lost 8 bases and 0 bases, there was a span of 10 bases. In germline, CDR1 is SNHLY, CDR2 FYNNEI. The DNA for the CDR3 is TGTGCCAGCGAGTGGACGCCGAACACCGGGGAGCTGTTTTTT. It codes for CASEWTPNTGELFF. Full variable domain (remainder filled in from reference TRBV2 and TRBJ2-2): EPEVTQTPSHQVTQMGQEVILRCVPISNHLYFYWYRQILGQKVEFLVSFYNNEISEKSEIFDDQFSVERPDGSNFTLKIRSTKLEDSAMYFCASEWTPNTGELFFGEGSRLTVL.

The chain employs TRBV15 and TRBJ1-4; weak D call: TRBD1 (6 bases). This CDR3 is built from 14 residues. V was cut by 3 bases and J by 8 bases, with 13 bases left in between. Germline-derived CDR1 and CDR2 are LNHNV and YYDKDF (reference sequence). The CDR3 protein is CATSRMQGNEKLFF. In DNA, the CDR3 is TGTGCCACCAGCAGGATGCAGGGGAACGAAAAACTGTTTTTT.

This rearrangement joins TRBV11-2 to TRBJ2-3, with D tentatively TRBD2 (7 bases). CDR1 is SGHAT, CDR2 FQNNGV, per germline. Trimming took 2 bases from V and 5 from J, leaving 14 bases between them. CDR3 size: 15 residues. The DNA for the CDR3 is TGTGCCAGCAGCTTACACGGGGGGCAAGGAGATACGCAGTATTTT. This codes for CASSLHGGQGDTQYF.